This entry features one T cell receptor (beta chain) sequence. Its matching antigen is unknown. The data originate from a study of T cell responses to AZD1222 COVID-19 vaccine. Here immunoSEQ multiplex PCR was the method, and the copy in TCRdb shows in-frame clones only, minus some. The repertoire consists of about 93,000 clones, with under 90% occurring once and the leading ten covering approximately 2.6%. Notes on the study in general: The donor cohort was predominantly white British with a female majority, and clonal diversity may have been underestimated. At baseline, seropositivity was found in only a handful of AZD1222 recipients. Compared with day 0, the breadth and depth of the Spike-specific TCR repertoire rose significantly after two doses of AZD1222.

V shed 7 bases and J shed 1 base, with 13 bases lying between them. Germline values: CDR1 SNHLY, CDR2 FYNNEI. This CDR3 is built from 14 residues. The receptor was isolated from an adult in good health. The gene calls are TRBV2 and TRBJ2-5; D not certain. Sequencing used peripheral blood, obtained on day 0 of MenACWY control vaccination. CDR3 sequence: CASTGYLAQETQYF. In DNA, the CDR3 is TGTGCCAGCACTGGATACTTAGCCCAAGAGACCCAGTACTTC.